The 17 T cell receptor beta chains listed next were all sequenced from one sample in a study of T-cell memory formation after mild COVID-19. TCRdb independently ran MiXCR on the 5' RACE reads; one entry per CDR3 protein. The sample includes fewer than 250,000 distinct CDR3 sequences, more than 9% of them seen just once. Sequences were obtained from PBMCs or a T cell subset sorted from them (not recorded which). These receptors all come from a man aged 18 to 29 who had mild COVID-19 (a few samples of this study predate the infection). Cell type and time point are not known.

This clonotype was seen repeatedly, ten times or more. The gene calls are TRBV5-1 and TRBJ1-2; a weak D match, TRBD1 (5 bases). CDR3 length equals 15 residues. The V and J ends lost 2 bases and 6 bases respectively, with 17 bases between them. Germline V gene data show CDR1 as SGHRS and CDR2 as YFSETQ. Here the CDR3 DNA reads TGCGCCAGCAGCTTTGGCGCAGGGCAAGGAAATGGCTACACCTTC. It codes for CASSFGAGQGNGYTF.

The V call is TRBV5-1, the J call TRBJ2-2; 7 positions agree with TRBD2. J gave up 5 bases and V 3 bases, and 10 bases lay outside the gene matches. The CDR3 consists of 16 residues. The germline CDR1 and CDR2 sequences are SGHRS and YFSETQ. DNA of the CDR3: TGCGCCAGCAGCTACCCGAACGGGGGGATGACCGGGGAGCTGTTTTTT. This sequence encodes CASSYPNGGMTGELFF.

The chain carries TRBV6-5 and TRBJ1-4, with D possibly being TRBD1 (6 bases). V was pared by 0 bases and J by 4 bases, with 18 bases between. Germline lookup yields CDR1 MNHEY and CDR2 SVGAGI. The CDR3 consists of 18 residues. The CDR3 DNA reads TGTGCCAGCAGTTACTCCAGGGGAATGAACTGGGTTAATGAAAAACTGTTTTTT. It specifies CASSYSRGMNWVNEKLFF.

This clonotype was counted only a few times. One junction end disagrees with the germline gene, perhaps due to a read error. The chain joins TRBV5-4 to TRBJ2-3; 8 bases map to TRBD2. This CDR3 is built from 14 residues. In germline, CDR1 is SGHNT, CDR2 YYREEE (reference sequence). The CDR3 region is CASSPGGGLDAQYF. The DNA for the CDR3 is TGTGCCAGCAGCCCCGGGGGGGGGTTAGATGCGCAGTATTTT.

The chain joins TRBV30 to TRBJ2-7; no firm D call. Germline assignment: CDR1 GTSNPN and CDR2 SVGIG (reference sequence). V was clipped by 5 bases and J by 2 bases, with 13 bases between them. The CDR3 is 13 residues long. CDR3 nucleotides: TGTGCCTGGGCCCCCGGGCCGACCTACGAGCAGTACTTC. As protein: CAWAPGPTYEQYF. The variable domain in full, with the rest retrieved from reference TRBV30 and TRBJ2-7, is SQTIHQWPATLVQPVGSPLSLECTVEGTSNPNLYWYRQAAGRGLQLLFYSVGIGQISSEVPQNLSASRPQDRQFILSSKKLLLSDSGFYLCAWAPGPTYEQYFGPGTRLTVT.

The gene calls are TRBV6-4 and TRBJ2-7; D is unclear. Germline V lookup: CDR1 MRHNA, CDR2 SNTAGT. The CDR3 has 12 residues. V was cut by 7 bases and J by 3 bases, with 10 bases left in between. CDR3: CASTSLDYEQYV. The CDR3 region has the DNA TGTGCCAGCACGAGCCTTGACTACGAGCAGTACGTC.

CDR3 nucleotide sequence: TGCAGCGTTGTACAGGGGATCGTCGTGGAGACCCAGTACTTC. Amino acids: CSVVQGIVVETQYF. The chain employs TRBV29-1 and TRBJ2-5; 7 bases line up with TRBD1. The CDR3 runs to 14 residues. The V gene's germline CDR1 is SQVTM and CDR2 ANQGSEA. V gave up 4 bases and J gave up 5 bases; unmatched junction bases: 10.

This rearrangement joins TRBV4-3 to TRBJ2-7; possibly TRBD1 for D (5 bases). V lost 1 base and J lost 3, with 16 bases in between. Germline lookup yields CDR1 LGHNA and CDR2 YSLEER. The CDR3 is made up of 16 amino acids. This chain's CDR3 is CASSQATDYTYYEQYV. The CDR3 bases are TGCGCCAGCAGCCAAGCGACAGATTATACTTACTACGAGCAGTACGTC.

This clonotype has a handful of counts. The chain recombines TRBV5-5 with TRBJ1-1; 7 nucleotides align to TRBD1. There are 16 residues in the CDR3. V lost 0 bases to trimming and J lost 6 bases; unmatched junction nucleotides: 11. The V gene's germline CDR1 is SGHKS and CDR2 YYEKEE (reference sequence). Written as DNA, the CDR3 is TGTGCCAGCAGCTTGGGGCTAAAGACAGGGTCACCTGAAGCTTTCTTT. It codes for CASSLGLKTGSPEAFF.

This chain links TRBV7-2 with TRBJ1-1; 7 bases line up with TRBD1. This CDR3 spans 14 amino acids. After removal of 4 bases from V and 1 base from J, the junction contained 3 bases not matched to a gene. Germline lookup yields CDR1 SGHTA and CDR2 FQGNSA. The CDR3 spells CASSWRQGNTEAFF. CDR3 nucleotide sequence: TGTGCCAGCAGCTGGAGACAGGGGAACACTGAAGCTTTCTTT.

This clonotype was observed many times. The V gene is TRBV9, the J gene TRBJ2-5, with 10 bases fitting TRBD2. Germline V gene sequence: CDR1 SGDLS, CDR2 YYNGEE. CDR3 size: 14 residues. The V and J ends lost 4 bases and 5 bases, in that order; junction bases with no gene match: 5. The CDR3 coding sequence is TGTGCCAGCAGCAGGAGCGGGGGGGCTGAGACCCAGTACTTC. Amino acids: CASSRSGGAETQYF.

This clonotype was counted a few times. The CDR3 here is CASSQGAPGRTNTEAFF. The CDR3 coding sequence is TGCGCCAGCAGCCAAGGGGCCCCTGGACGGACGAACACTGAAGCTTTCTTT. This chain joins TRBV4-3 and TRBJ1-1; no definite D call. The CDR3 extends over 17 amino acids. The V gene's germline CDR1 is LGHNA and CDR2 YSLEER. Deletions cut 1 base from V and 1 base from J, with 16 bases between.

This clonotype was seen only a few times. The J gene is TRBJ1-2, the V gene TRBV11-2, with TRBD1 matching 10 bases. The V gene end was trimmed by 2 bases and the J gene end by 3 bases; junction bases not matched to a gene: 12. Germline values: CDR1 SGHAT, CDR2 FQNNGV. This CDR3 is 18 amino acids long. The DNA of the CDR3 is TGTGCCAGCAGCTTACTTTACAGGACAGGGGGTAGGGACTATGGCTACACCTTC. Its protein is CASSLLYRTGGRDYGYTF.

The rearrangement uses TRBV4-1 and TRBJ1-5; D ambiguous. The V end lost 1 base, the J end lost 2 bases, and 21 bases lay between the germline ends. Germline assignment: CDR1 MGHRA and CDR2 YSYEKL. The CDR3 extends over 19 amino acids. The CDR3 sequence: CASSQGPFAPGGGNQPQHF. The DNA of the CDR3 is TGCGCCAGCAGCCAAGGTCCGTTCGCCCCGGGTGGAGGCAATCAGCCCCAGCATTTT.

In the case of this clonotype: Germline and junction disagree at one end, which may indicate a read error. V and J are TRBV3-1 and TRBJ2-2, with D possibly called TRBD1 or TRBD2 (5 bases each). The CDR3 extends over 14 amino acids. The germline V gene has CDR1 LGHDT and CDR2 YNNKEL (reference sequence). The DNA for the CDR3 is TGTGCCAGCAGCCAAGGCGTGGACACCGGGGAGATGTTTTTT. Encoded protein: CASSQGVDTGEMFF.

This clonotype showed up just a few times. This chain links TRBV7-2 with TRBJ1-2; no clear D gene. V lost 0 bases to trimming and J lost 3 bases, with 8 bases between them. Germline V gene data show CDR1 as SGHTA and CDR2 as FQGNSA. The CDR3 covers 14 residues. This chain's CDR3 is CASSLAQSYYGYTF. The CDR3 nucleotides are TGTGCCAGCAGCTTAGCGCAGAGCTACTATGGCTACACCTTC.

This clonotype turned up a few times. The genes are TRBV7-2 and TRBJ2-6; D is uncertain. The V gene lost 0 bases and the J gene lost 1 base, with 7 bases spanning the gap. Germline V CDR1 and CDR2: SGHTA, FQGNSA. This CDR3 spans 16 amino acids. The CDR3: CASSLAHVSGANVLTF. In DNA, the CDR3 is TGTGCCAGCAGCTTAGCTCATGTTTCTGGGGCCAACGTCCTGACTTTC.